This is a list of T cell receptor beta chains from one sample in a study of T cell clones after liver transplantation. Some clones are missing from TCRdb's copy, which holds only in-frame ones; the method was immunoSEQ multiplex PCR. The sample includes 95,000 to 110,000 clones, 82% seen only once; the top ten take 0.99%. The sample here was CD4+ T cells from blood, taken before liver transplant. The receptors here all came from a human donor who received a liver transplant. The CDR3 runs from the conserved cysteine through the conserved F or W. The order of the fields is D gene, clone size, J gene, V gene, CDR3 protein, CDR3 DNA. A D gene is named only where the DNA matches it firmly. Clone size is shown for a subset of rows, as once, few, many or a class of expanded clone.

D: TRBD1; size: few; J: TRBJ2-7; V: TRBV7-2; CDR3: CASSLAASSRQGHYEQYF; DNA: TGTGCCAGCAGCTTAGCCGCCTCCTCGAGACAGGGGCACTACGAGCAGTACTTC
D: .; size: .; J: TRBJ2-5; V: TRBV20-1; CDR3: CSARVGETQYF; DNA: TGCAGTGCTAGAGTCGGAGAGACCCAGTACTTC
D: TRBD1; size: .; J: TRBJ2-5; V: TRBV11-2; CDR3: CASSLLSGQGGTQYF; DNA: TGTGCCAGCAGCTTACTGTCGGGACAGGGAGGGACCCAGTACTTC
D: .; size: .; J: TRBJ2-2; V: TRBV9; CDR3: CASSVRGDASTGELFF; DNA: TGTGCCAGCAGCGTAAGAGGGGATGCGAGCACCGGGGAGCTGTTTTTT
D: .; size: .; J: TRBJ1-1; V: TRBV18; CDR3: CASSPPGGGRTEAFF; DNA: TGTGCCAGCTCACCACCGGGAGGGGGGAGGACTGAAGCTTTCTTT
D: .; size: .; J: TRBJ1-2; V: TRBV19; CDR3: CASSIDGVVPSYGYTF; DNA: TGTGCCAGTAGTATAGACGGAGTCGTCCCATCCTATGGCTACACCTTC
D: .; size: .; J: TRBJ1-2; V: TRBV5-1; CDR3: CASRLGGQTNYGYTF; DNA: TGCGCCAGCAGGTTGGGCGGGCAGACTAACTATGGCTACACCTTC
D: TRBD1; size: .; J: TRBJ1-1; V: TRBV19; CDR3: CASSIDADRATEAFF; DNA: TGTGCCAGTAGTATAGATGCGGACAGGGCTACTGAAGCTTTCTTT
D: .; size: .; J: TRBJ1-1; V: TRBV10-3; CDR3: CAIAGTQNTEAFF; DNA: TGTGCCATCGCCGGGACTCAAAACACTGAAGCTTTCTTT
D: .; size: .; J: TRBJ1-3; V: TRBV7-3; CDR3: CASSLFSGAGNTIYF; DNA: TGTGCCAGCAGCTTATTTTCAGGGGCTGGAAACACCATATATTTT
D: .; size: .; J: TRBJ2-1; V: TRBV28; CDR3: CASTSGGTPFNEQFF; DNA: TGTGCCAGCACGTCGGGCGGGACCCCTTTCAATGAGCAGTTCTTC
D: .; size: .; J: TRBJ1-2; V: TRBV19; CDR3: CASSPTMGGYTF; DNA: TGTGCCAGTAGTCCGACGATGGGCGGCTACACCTTC
D: .; size: .; J: TRBJ2-5; V: TRBV2; CDR3: CASSDSGNKAETQYF; DNA: TGTGCCAGCAGTGACTCCGGGAACAAGGCAGAGACCCAGTACTTC
D: .; size: .; J: TRBJ2-1; V: TRBV5-1; CDR3: CASSPRGTLNEQFF; DNA: TGCGCCAGCAGCCCTCGAGGGACTCTTAATGAGCAGTTCTTC
D: .; size: few; J: TRBJ1-2; V: TRBV6-5; CDR3: CASSYSSMAGLGGYTF; DNA: TGTGCCAGCAGTTACTCGTCCATGGCGGGCCTAGGGGGCTACACCTTC